Listed below are T cell receptor beta chains from one sample, sequenced in a study of blood T cell repertoires in COVID-19. Clones were sequenced by immunoSEQ multiplex PCR, and TCRdb holds only the in-frame ones, with some missing. This table holds around 280,000 clones, approximately 86% found once. The specimen sequenced was peripheral blood. These receptors originate from a woman between 50 and 59 years old who had recovered from COVID-19. Each CDR3 is given with its conserved first and last residue. Fields, in order: D gene, J gene, clone size, V gene, CDR3 DNA, CDR3 protein. D genes are given only for firm matches. The listing skips clone size in some rows; elsewhere it reads once, few, many or a size class.

>NA|TRBJ1-1|NA|TRBV27
TGTGCCAGCCGGGACAATCCCACTGAAGCTTTCTTT
CASRDNPTEAFF
>NA|TRBJ1-1|once|TRBV18
TGTGCCAGCTCACCAAGCCTTTCGACAGGGAACACTGAAGCTTTCTTT
CASSPSLSTGNTEAFF
>TRBD2|TRBJ2-5|NA|TRBV7-2
TGTGCCAGCAGCTTACCCGGGAGGGGTCGAGAGACCCAGTACTTC
CASSLPGRGRETQYF
>TRBD1|TRBJ2-2|NA|TRBV6-5
TGTGCCAGCAGCCAGGGGACAGTTGGGGAGCTGTTTTTT
CASSQGTVGELFF
>TRBD1|TRBJ1-2|NA|TRBV19
TGTGCCAGTAGTGCTTTATACAGGGGGCTATACGGCTACACCTTC
CASSALYRGLYGYTF
>TRBD2|TRBJ2-7|NA|TRBV28
TGTGCCAGCAGTTTAGGGAGGGACTACGAGCAGTACTTC
CASSLGRDYEQYF
>NA|TRBJ1-1|NA|TRBV4-2
TGTGCCAGCAGCCAATCTTTGTTAGTCACTGAAGCTTTCTTT
CASSQSLLVTEAFF
>TRBD1|TRBJ1-4|few|TRBV6-2/TRBV6-3
TGTGCCAGCAGCGATACACCCGGGACAGGGGTTTTT
CASSDTPGTGVF
>NA|TRBJ1-1|NA|TRBV5-1
TGCGCCAGCAGCTTGGGGGGCATGAACACTGAAGCTTTCTTT
CASSLGGMNTEAFF
>TRBD2|TRBJ2-7|NA|TRBV3-1/TRBV3-2
TGTGCCAGCAGCCAAGCTGGGGGGGAGGGGCCGAACTACGAGCAGTACTTC
CASSQAGGEGPNYEQYF
>NA|TRBJ1-1|NA|TRBV7-9
TGTGCCAGCAGCTTGAGAGATATGGACACTGAAGCTTTCTTT
CASSLRDMDTEAFF
>NA|TRBJ2-3|NA|TRBV5-1
TGCGCCAGCAGCTTGATGGGGGGGGGCCGAGATACGCAGTATTTT
CASSLMGGGRDTQYF
>TRBD2|TRBJ2-2|NA|TRBV10-3
TGTGCCATCAGTCGTCTAGCGGGAGCCACCGGGGAGCTGTTTTTT
CAISRLAGATGELFF
>NA|TRBJ2-3|NA|TRBV7-3
TGTGCCAGCAGCTTAACCGGAGGGCGGGGGCTAGATACGCAGTATTTT
CASSLTGGRGLDTQYF
>TRBD2|TRBJ2-7|NA|TRBV4-3
TGCGCCAGCAGCCAAGATTTGGGCGGGAGTACCACCTACGAGCAGTACTTC
CASSQDLGGSTTYEQYF
>NA|TRBJ2-7|NA|TRBV25-1
TGTGCCAGCAGTTTTCTCTACGAGCAGTACTTC
CASSFLYEQYF
>NA|TRBJ2-3|NA|TRBV9
TGTGCCAGCAGCGCCCCCACGGGGAAAAACACAGATACGCAGTATTTT
CASSAPTGKNTDTQYF
>NA|TRBJ1-1|NA|TRBV19
TGTGCTTCGGAAGGGGGTTTCCCCAGCACTGAAGCTTTCTTT
CASEGGFPSTEAFF
>NA|TRBJ1-3|NA|TRBV4-3
TGCGCCAGCAGCCAAGATCCGAACACAGCCTCTGGAAACACCATATATTTT
CASSQDPNTASGNTIYF
>TRBD1|TRBJ1-1|NA|TRBV19
TGTGCCAGTACCCCGAGACAGGGCGCTGAAGCTTTCTTT
CASTPRQGAEAFF
>NA|TRBJ2-7|NA|TRBV3-1/TRBV3-2
TGTGCCAGCGGGAGCTCCTACGAGCAGTACTTC
CASGSSYEQYF
>NA|TRBJ1-1|NA|TRBV19
TGTGCCAGTAGAATAAGGGGGTTGCGGTCTGAAGCTTTCTTT
CASRIRGLRSEAFF
>TRBD1|TRBJ1-5|NA|TRBV11-3
TGTGCCAGCAGCACTTCCCGGGACAGGGGGCTTCAGCCCCAGCATTTT
CASSTSRDRGLQPQHF
>TRBD2|TRBJ2-5|NA|TRBV7-2
TGTGCCAGCAGCTTAGTTCTGAGCGGGAGAGCGGGAGGAGAGACCCAGTACTTC
CASSLVLSGRAGGETQYF
>TRBD2|TRBJ2-3|NA|TRBV27
TGTGCCAGCAGTTATGCTAGCGGGATAGCAGATACGCAGTATTTT
CASSYASGIADTQYF
>NA|TRBJ2-1|NA|TRBV28
TGTGCCAGCAGTTCTGGCGGTTCCTACAATGAGCAGTTCTTC
CASSSGGSYNEQFF
>TRBD1|TRBJ2-2|NA|TRBV7-3
TGTGCCAGCAGCTCACCCTGGGGTCGACAGGGCACCGGGGAGCTGTTTTTT
CASSSPWGRQGTGELFF
>TRBD1|TRBJ1-1|NA|TRBV20-1
TGCAGTGCTAGTGTCCGGGACAGGGGACGTGGAACTGAAGCTTTCTTT
CSASVRDRGRGTEAFF
>NA|TRBJ1-2|NA|TRBV4-1
TGCGCCAGCAGCACAGGGTCTGACTATGGCTACACCTTC
CASSTGSDYGYTF
>NA|TRBJ2-7|NA|TRBV5-1
TGCGCCAGCAGCCCGGGATTTTTAAACGAGCAGTACTTC
CASSPGFLNEQYF
>TRBD1|TRBJ2-5|NA|TRBV28
TGTGCCAGCAGTTCTCGACAGGGATCCCTCTCGTCGGAGACCCAGTACTTC
CASSSRQGSLSSETQYF
>TRBD1|TRBJ2-5|NA|TRBV27
TGTGCCAGCGCCGGACAGGGGTTGTGGACCCAGTACTTC
CASAGQGLWTQYF
>NA|TRBJ1-1|NA|TRBV5-1
TGCGCCAGCAGCCCCATCAATCCAGGCCTCACTGAAGCTTTCTTT
CASSPINPGLTEAFF
>TRBD1|TRBJ1-5|NA|TRBV6-2/TRBV6-3
TGTGCCAGCAGTTACCAAGGACAGGGGGTAAGTCAGCCCCAGCATTTT
CASSYQGQGVSQPQHF
>TRBD1|TRBJ2-3|NA|TRBV2
TGTGCCAGCAGGAGGGGGCCCGGGGATACGCAGTATTTT
CASRRGPGDTQYF
>NA|TRBJ1-2|few|TRBV6-2/TRBV6-3
TGTGCCAGCAGTTACGGTGTCAGTTCGGGCTACACCTTC
CASSYGVSSGYTF
>NA|TRBJ2-5|NA|TRBV5-1
TGCGCCAGCAGCTTGGGGTCCCCCAAGCCCCAGTACTTC
CASSLGSPKPQYF
>NA|TRBJ2-7|NA|TRBV4-1
TGCGCCAGCAGCCAAGGACAGAACTACGAGCAGTACTTC
CASSQGQNYEQYF
>NA|TRBJ2-3|NA|TRBV28
TGTGCCAGCAGTCCTCAGCGGACGACAGATACGCAGTATTTT
CASSPQRTTDTQYF
>TRBD2|TRBJ2-2|NA|TRBV5-1
TGCGCCAGCAGCCGGACTAGCGGGGCGAACACCGGGGAGCTGTTTTTT
CASSRTSGANTGELFF
>NA|TRBJ2-1|NA|TRBV30
TGTGCCTGGGACAGGATATACAATGAGCAGTTCTTC
CAWDRIYNEQFF
>TRBD2|TRBJ2-3|NA|TRBV9
TGTGCCAGCAGCGTATTAGCGGGAGGTGGGACAGATACGCAGTATTTT
CASSVLAGGGTDTQYF
>NA|TRBJ2-7|few|TRBV4-2
TGTGCCAGCAGCCAAGATTACCGGGTCGGTAGTGCCTACGAGCAGTACTTC
CASSQDYRVGSAYEQYF
>NA|TRBJ1-2|NA|TRBV3-1/TRBV3-2
TGTGCCAGCAGCCAACCACGTGAGGGAACTGAGGGCTACACCTTC
CASSQPREGTEGYTF
>TRBD1|TRBJ1-1|NA|TRBV28
TGTGCCAGCCGGCCCTCTGGACAGGGTGGTGAAGCTTTCTTT
CASRPSGQGGEAFF
>NA|TRBJ1-1|NA|TRBV19
TGTGCCAGTAGTCCCGCCTCAGGGTTTTCTGAAGCTTTCTTT
CASSPASGFSEAFF
>TRBD2|TRBJ2-1|NA|TRBV15
TGTGCCACCAGCGGTCCTAGCGGTTACAATGAGCAGTTCTTC
CATSGPSGYNEQFF
>NA|TRBJ2-7|few|TRBV14
TGTGCCAGCAGCCAAGACACCGAGTACGAGCAGTACTTC
CASSQDTEYEQYF
>NA|TRBJ2-3|NA|TRBV9
TGTGCCAGCAGCCCAGGGGGGCCCAAGGCAGATACGCAGTATTTT
CASSPGGPKADTQYF
>NA|TRBJ1-2|NA|TRBV7-3
TGTGCCAGCAGCCCCTACCCGTCAGGGTTGTTGGATGGCTACACCTTC
CASSPYPSGLLDGYTF
>TRBD1|TRBJ1-3|NA|TRBV7-2
TGTGCCAGCAGCTTCGACAGGGGAGTACGGTCTGGAAACACCATATATTTT
CASSFDRGVRSGNTIYF
>NA|TRBJ1-1|NA|TRBV6-2/TRBV6-3
TGTGCCAGCAGTTACTCAGTCAGGCGCGAAGCTTTCTTT
CASSYSVRREAFF
>NA|TRBJ2-1|NA|TRBV10-3
TGTGCCATCAGGGCCGGAGTTCTCAATGAGCAGTTCTTC
CAIRAGVLNEQFF
>TRBD1|TRBJ1-5|NA|TRBV7-8
TGTGCCAGCAGCCGACAGGGCGAGAGTCCCCAGCATTTT
CASSRQGESPQHF
>NA|TRBJ2-4|NA|TRBV7-9
TGTGCCAGCAGCCCTGACAGGAAAATAAAAAACATTCAGTACTTC
CASSPDRKIKNIQYF
>NA|TRBJ1-1|NA|TRBV29-1
TGCAGCGTTGAAGACCCCGGGACTGAAGCTTTCTTT
CSVEDPGTEAFF
>NA|TRBJ1-1|few|TRBV21-1
TGTGCCAGCAGCAAAGGGGGCGCTATTAGAGGAGCTTTCTTT
CASSKGGAIRGAFF